This T cell receptor (beta chain) was sequenced for a study of cytomegalovirus exposure and HLA in healthy donors. Study outcomes and limitations: TCR beta sequences reportedly predicted most subjects' HLA-A and HLA-B alleles accurately. The authors later found most CMV-associated TCR beta chains appeared HLA-restricted. The listing of 150 to 200 TCR beta chains classed them as cytomegalovirus-associated.

Healthy bone marrow donors formed the donor group. The PCR made use of 60 Vbeta and 13 Jbeta primers. Here immunoSEQ multiplex PCR was the method, and the copy in TCRdb shows in-frame clones only, minus some. This sample yields more than 200,000 clones, of which under 80% are seen a single time; approximately 0.22% belongs to the top ten. This clone was seen only a few times. Its antigen is not known. The specimen was PBMCs. The sequence was collected from a girl between 2 and 10 years old in good health and CMV-seronegative.

CDR3 DNA: TGTGCCAGCAGTGCCGTCGACAGGGCGGGTTTAATGACTTTCTTT. Protein: CASSAVDRAGLMTFF. The rearrangement links TRBV6-1 to TRBJ1-1; TRBD1 aligns across 7 bases. J lost 12 bases, V lost 4 bases, and 17 bases had no gene match. This CDR3 has 15 residues. Germline V gives CDR1 MNHNS, CDR2 SASEGT.